A selection of T cell receptor beta chains follows, all from one sample in a study of esophageal squamous cell carcinoma under preoperative chemotherapy. TCRdb called the PCR reads again in MiXCR, with one record for every CDR3 protein. The sample shows about 9,000 distinct CDR3 sequences, about 51% of them seen only once. Sample collection was performed from a patient given preoperative chemotherapy. The receptors here all came from a human donor with esophageal squamous cell carcinoma. The donor label of this sample is uncertain. Both conserved end residues are part of each CDR3. A D gene is named only where the DNA matches it firmly. Clone size is given for some rows only: seen once, a few or many times, or a class if the clone is expanded.

len,j_gene,v_gene,d_gene,abundance,CDR3nt,CDR3aa
15,TRBJ1-5,TRBV3-1,TRBD1,-,TGTGCCAGCAGCCCGGAGACAGGGATCGATCAGCCCCAGCATTTT,CASSPETGIDQPQHF
15,TRBJ2-2,TRBV6-5,-,-,TGTGCCAGCAGTTACTCGGGGGGAAAGGCCGGGGAGCTGTTTTTT,CASSYSGGKAGELFF
16,TRBJ2-1,TRBV20-1,-,few,TGCAGTGCTAGTTCTATGGGCCGGATACCTCACAATGAGCAGTTCTTC,CSASSMGRIPHNEQFF
15,TRBJ2-1,TRBV3-1,TRBD2,-,TGTGCCAGCAGCCCAGGTACTAGCGGAAGCAATGAGCAGTTCTTC,CASSPGTSGSNEQFF
13,TRBJ2-3,TRBV6-5,-,medium-sized,TGTGCCAGCAGAGTGGACGGAGAAGATACGCAGTATTTT,CASRVDGEDTQYF
16,TRBJ2-7,TRBV11-1,TRBD2,few,TGTGCCAGCAGCTTTACGAGACTAGCGGGAGTCAACGAGCAGTACTTC,CASSFTRLAGVNEQYF
16,TRBJ2-5,TRBV5-1,TRBD2,-,TGCGCCAGCAGCCCCGGACTAGCGGGAGGGCAAGAGACCCAGTACTTC,CASSPGLAGGQETQYF
12,TRBJ2-1,TRBV11-3,-,many,TGTGCCAGCAGCGACGACAGCTACGAGCAGTTCTTC,CASSDDSYEQFF
14,TRBJ1-1,TRBV6-1,-,few,TGTGCCAGCAGTGATCTGGGGCCGGGCACTGAAGCTTTCTTT,CASSDLGPGTEAFF
18,TRBJ2-5,TRBV5-4,TRBD2,-,TGTGCCAGCAGCTCCCTGGCGGGCGGGAGGGCATACTACAATGAGCAGTACTTC,CASSSLAGGRAYYNEQYF
16,TRBJ2-5,TRBV4-1,TRBD2,many,TGCGCCAGCAGCCAAGATCCCGGACTAGCGGGAGATAGGCAGTACTTC,CASSQDPGLAGDRQYF
14,TRBJ1-5,TRBV5-4,TRBD1,few,TGTGCCAGCAGCACCGGGACAGGGGATCAGCCCCAGCATTTT,CASSTGTGDQPQHF
12,TRBJ2-5,TRBV7-2,-,few,TGTGCCAGCAGCTTTCCCAACAATGAGCAGTACTTC,CASSFPNNEQYF
13,TRBJ2-4,TRBV7-6,-,large,TGTGCCAGCAGCCGGACCAACGGGGACATTCAGTACTTC,CASSRTNGDIQYF
13,TRBJ2-3,TRBV3-1,-,many,TGTGCCAGCGGTCGGAGGGGAGCAGATACGCAGTATTTT,CASGRRGADTQYF
15,TRBJ2-1,TRBV6-1,TRBD2,-,TGTGCCAGCAGTGAAACTAGCGGGAGTAGTAATGAGCAGTTCTTC,CASSETSGSSNEQFF
16,TRBJ2-5,TRBV6-1,TRBD2,-,TGTGCCAGCAGTGAAAATCCTAGCGGGGACCGCGGGACCCAGTACTTC,CASSENPSGDRGTQYF
15,TRBJ2-4,TRBV6-2/TRBV6-3,TRBD1,-,TGTGCCAGGGGGTACGGGGGACAGGGCGATAACATTCAGTACTTC,CARGYGGQGDNIQYF
14,TRBJ2-5,TRBV7-2,-,-,TGTGCCAGCAGCCCCGGGACCTTCCAAGAGACCCAGTACTTC,CASSPGTFQETQYF
14,TRBJ2-7,TRBV6-1,TRBD2,few,TGTGCCAGCAGTGAAAAGCGGGAGGGCCGCGAGCAGTACTTC,CASSEKREGREQYF
12,TRBJ2-3,TRBV6-1,-,-,TGTGCCAGCATTGGAGATGTAGATACGCAGTATTTT,CASIGDVDTQYF
15,TRBJ2-3,TRBV11-3,TRBD2,-,TGTGCCAGCAGTCAAGGACTAGCAGGCAAAGATACGCAGTATTTT,CASSQGLAGKDTQYF
16,TRBJ2-5,TRBV6-5,TRBD2,-,TGTGCCAGCAGTTACCCGACTAGCGGGGGCCAAGAGACCCAGTACTTC,CASSYPTSGGQETQYF
14,TRBJ1-2,TRBV5-4,-,many,TGTGCCAGCAGCTTGGGAGAACGACATTATGGCTACACCTTC,CASSLGERHYGYTF
14,TRBJ2-7,TRBV7-2,TRBD2,few,TGTGCCAGCAGCTTTAGCGGGGGATCCTACGAGCAGTACTTC,CASSFSGGSYEQYF
16,TRBJ1-2,TRBV3-1,-,many,TGTGCCAGCAGCCAAGATGTGGCAGGGGCTGACCGTGGCTACACCTTC,CASSQDVAGADRGYTF
14,TRBJ1-1,TRBV20-1,-,-,TGCAGTGCTAGGATCGGGGACTCGAACACTGAAGCTTTCTTT,CSARIGDSNTEAFF
15,TRBJ2-1,TRBV6-1,TRBD2,-,TGTGCCAGCATTGGACTAGCGGGAGGGCCGGGAATGCAGTTCTTC,CASIGLAGGPGMQFF